The entry below gives a single T cell receptor (beta chain) sequence along with its context. The data are from a study of blood T cell repertoires in COVID-19. Study background: PBMCs, B-cell-depleted T cells, or T cells provided the cDNA or gDNA that made up the material.

In the authors' methods: For nucleated cells, counts were estimated from reference gene primer amplification. Only in-frame clones appear in the TCRdb table, and some are missing; sequencing was by immunoSEQ multiplex PCR. V, J and clone size reflect that table, while D and trimming were determined from the DNA. The sample yields fewer than 300,000 clones, approximately 90% seen once. Everyone who took part was roughly 18 to 89 years old, and they came from about 23 US areas. Participants reported their clinical history, and cohort assignment relied on those reports. The CDR3 length is 15 residues. CDR1 is SGHDT and CDR2 is YYEEEE in the germline V gene. V lost 4 bases and J lost 4, with 15 bases in between.

The receptor was isolated from a woman in her 40s with acute COVID-19. Sequencing was performed on PBMCs or T cells enriched from blood (not recorded which). The V and J genes are TRBV5-6 and TRBJ1-3; D unresolved. CDR3 in DNA: TGTGCCAGCAGCGTGCTTAGCCTGAAAGGAAACACCATATATTTT. It specifies CASSVLSLKGNTIYF.